Below, one T cell receptor beta chain is given with its context. The antigen is not known. Bulk and single-cell libraries used iRepertoire multiplex PCR with TCR subtype-specific primers. TCRdb re-called the multiplex PCR reads, yielding one record per CDR3 amino acid sequence without DNA. Across 20,000 to 25,000 distinct CDR3 sequences, the top ten clones capture 7.5% of the sample. These data are taken from a study of T cells in severe cutaneous drug reactions. Across the study: Blister fluid/cells and PBMC came from acute- or recovery-stage patients.

This CDR3 is 12 amino acids long. Germline V gene data show CDR1 as DFQATT and CDR2 as SNEGSKA (reference sequence). Findings of the study overall: In carbamazepine-induced Stevens-Johnson syndrome or toxic epidermal necrolysis, TRBV12-4 averaged roughly 35% in blister cells and about 5.4% in PBMC.

The donors had carbamazepine-induced Stevens-Johnson syndrome or toxic epidermal necrolysis. The rearrangement uses TRBV20-1 and TRBJ2-3; TCRdb outputs TRBD1, but without DNA this stays unchecked. Sequencing was done on a sample of PBMCs. This TCR derives from a human donor with toxic epidermal necrolysis, a severe cutaneous drug reaction. This chain's CDR3 is CSASRRGHTQYF.